A single T cell receptor (beta chain) is shown here with its context. Original handling: Reference gene primer amplification yielded estimated nucleated cell counts. Method: immunoSEQ multiplex PCR; TCRdb's copy keeps in-frame clones and lacks some. Clone size and the V and J calls come from that table; the DNA yielded D and trimming. The sample consists of about 210,000 clones, more than 70% of them appearing once. The data originate from a study of blood T cell repertoires in COVID-19. Looking at the study overall: From the United States, Italy and Spain came samples of acute and convalescent COVID-19. Nucleic acid was either cDNA or gDNA, and it came from T cells, B-cell-depleted T cells, or PBMCs.

The trim removed 2 bases at V and 3 bases at J, leaving 6 bases unmatched. This CDR3 contains 16 residues. CDR1 and CDR2 (germline): MNHEY, SVGAGI. The clonotype originates from a woman aged 45 to 65 with acute or convalescent COVID-19. The specimen sequenced was peripheral blood. The genes are TRBV6-5 and TRBJ1-5, with TRBD1 matching over 8 bases. In nucleotides, the CDR3 is TGTGCCAGCAGTTACCTCGGGACAGGCAACAATCAGCCCCAGCATTTT. Residues: CASSYLGTGNNQPQHF.